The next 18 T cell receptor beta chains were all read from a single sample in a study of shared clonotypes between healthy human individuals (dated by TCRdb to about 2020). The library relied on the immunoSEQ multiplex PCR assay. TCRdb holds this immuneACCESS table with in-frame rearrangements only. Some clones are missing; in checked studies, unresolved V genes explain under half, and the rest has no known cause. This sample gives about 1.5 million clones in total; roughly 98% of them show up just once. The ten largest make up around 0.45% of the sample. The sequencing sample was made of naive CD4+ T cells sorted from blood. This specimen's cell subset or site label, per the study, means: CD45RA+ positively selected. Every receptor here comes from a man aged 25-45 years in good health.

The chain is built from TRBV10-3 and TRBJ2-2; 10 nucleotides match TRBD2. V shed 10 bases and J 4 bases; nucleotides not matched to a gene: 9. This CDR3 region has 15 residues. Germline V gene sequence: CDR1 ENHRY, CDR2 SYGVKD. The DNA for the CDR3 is TGTGCCAGGTCCCGGACTAGCGGTCCCACCGGGGAGCTGTTTTTT. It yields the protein CARSRTSGPTGELFF.

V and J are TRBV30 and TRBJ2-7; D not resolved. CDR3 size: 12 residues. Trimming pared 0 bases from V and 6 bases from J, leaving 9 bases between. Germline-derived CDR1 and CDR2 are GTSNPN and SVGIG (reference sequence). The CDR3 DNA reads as TGTGCCTGGAGTGTACTACACTTCGAGCAGTACTTC. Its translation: CAWSVLHFEQYF.

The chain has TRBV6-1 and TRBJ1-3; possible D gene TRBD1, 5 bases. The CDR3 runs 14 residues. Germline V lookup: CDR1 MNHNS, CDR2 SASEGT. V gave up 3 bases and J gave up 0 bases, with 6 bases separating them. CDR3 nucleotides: TGTGCCAGCAGTGAGACAGTCTCTGGAAACACCATATATTTT. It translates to CASSETVSGNTIYF.

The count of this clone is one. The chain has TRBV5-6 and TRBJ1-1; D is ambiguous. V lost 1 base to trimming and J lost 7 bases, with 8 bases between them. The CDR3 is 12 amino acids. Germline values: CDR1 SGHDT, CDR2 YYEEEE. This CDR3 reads CASSLWGFEAFF. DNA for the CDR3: TGTGCCAGCAGCTTGTGGGGTTTTGAAGCTTTCTTT.

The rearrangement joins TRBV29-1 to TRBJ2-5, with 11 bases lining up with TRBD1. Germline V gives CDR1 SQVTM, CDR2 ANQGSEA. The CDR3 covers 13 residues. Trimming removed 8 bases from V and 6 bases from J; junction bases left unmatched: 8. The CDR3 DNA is TGCAGCACAGACGGACAGGGGGCCAAGACCCAGTACTTC. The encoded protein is CSTDGQGAKTQYF. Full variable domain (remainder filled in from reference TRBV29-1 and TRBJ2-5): SAVISQKPSRDICQRGTSLTIQCQVDSQVTMMFWYRQQPGQSLTLIATANQGSEATYESGFVIDKFPISRPNLTFSTLTVSNMSPEDSSIYLCSTDGQGAKTQYFGPGTRLLVL.

CDR3 DNA sequence: TGCGCCACCCCACGGAGGGCGAACACCGGGGAGCTGTTTTTT. It translates to CATPRRANTGELFF. The V gene is TRBV10-1, the J gene TRBJ2-2; perhaps TRBD2 as D (6 bases). Germline assignment: CDR1 WNHNN and CDR2 SYGVQD (reference sequence). Trimming removed 10 bases at V and 0 bases at J, with 12 bases between. The CDR3 covers 14 residues.

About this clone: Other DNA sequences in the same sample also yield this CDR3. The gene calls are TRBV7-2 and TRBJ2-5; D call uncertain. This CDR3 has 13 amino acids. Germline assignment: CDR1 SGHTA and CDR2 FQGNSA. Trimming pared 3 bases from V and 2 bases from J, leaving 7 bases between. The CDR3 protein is CASSLALQETQYF. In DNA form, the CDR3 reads TGTGCCAGCAGCTTGGCACTACAAGAGACCCAGTACTTC.

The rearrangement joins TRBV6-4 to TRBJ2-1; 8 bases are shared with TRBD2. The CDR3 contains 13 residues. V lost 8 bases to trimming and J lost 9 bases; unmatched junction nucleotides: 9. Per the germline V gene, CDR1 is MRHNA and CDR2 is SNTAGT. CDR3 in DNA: TGTGCCAGCTCCGTCCAGCGGGAGAGTGAGCAGTTCTTC. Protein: CASSVQRESEQFF.

The CDR3, as DNA: TGTGCCAGCAGTTTAATCACAGGGGGAAAAAATCAGCCCCAGCATTTT. Its protein is CASSLITGGKNQPQHF. This sequence joins TRBV28 and TRBJ1-5, with 8 nucleotides matching TRBD1. The CDR3 consists of 16 residues. CDR1 and CDR2 from the germline V gene are MDHEN and SYDVKM. J was trimmed by 4 bases and V by 2 bases; bases with no gene match: 7. The entire variable domain, with the rest obtained from reference TRBV28 and TRBJ1-5, is as follows: DVKVTQSSRYLVKRTGEKVFLECVQDMDHENMFWYRQDPGLGLRLIYFSYDVKMKEKGDIPEGYSVSREKKERFSLILESASTNQTSMYLCASSLITGGKNQPQHFGDGTRLSIL.

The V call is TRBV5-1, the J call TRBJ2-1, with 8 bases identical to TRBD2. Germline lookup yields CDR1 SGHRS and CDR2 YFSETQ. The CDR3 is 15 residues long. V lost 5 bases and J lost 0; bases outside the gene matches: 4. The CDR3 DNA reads TGCGCCAGCAGGAAGGGGACTAGCTCCTACAATGAGCAGTTCTTC. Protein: CASRKGTSSYNEQFF.

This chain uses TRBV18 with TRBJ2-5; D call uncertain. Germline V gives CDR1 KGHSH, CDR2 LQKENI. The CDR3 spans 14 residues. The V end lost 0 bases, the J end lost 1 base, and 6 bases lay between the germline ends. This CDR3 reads CASSPPAIQETQYF. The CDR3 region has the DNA TGTGCCAGCTCACCACCGGCCATCCAAGAGACCCAGTACTTC.

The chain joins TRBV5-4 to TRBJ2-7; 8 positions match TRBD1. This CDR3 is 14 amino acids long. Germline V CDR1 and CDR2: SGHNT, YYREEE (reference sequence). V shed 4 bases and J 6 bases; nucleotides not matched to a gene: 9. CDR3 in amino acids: CASSPGQDKLEQYF. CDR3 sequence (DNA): TGTGCCAGCAGCCCGGGACAGGATAAACTCGAGCAGTACTTC.

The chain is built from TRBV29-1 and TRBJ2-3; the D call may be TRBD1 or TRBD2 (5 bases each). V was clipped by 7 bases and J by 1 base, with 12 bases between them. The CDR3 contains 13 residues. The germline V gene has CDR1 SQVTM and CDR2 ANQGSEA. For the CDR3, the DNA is TGCAGCGGGGCTAGGGGACGCACAGATACGCAGTATTTT. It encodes CSGARGRTDTQYF.

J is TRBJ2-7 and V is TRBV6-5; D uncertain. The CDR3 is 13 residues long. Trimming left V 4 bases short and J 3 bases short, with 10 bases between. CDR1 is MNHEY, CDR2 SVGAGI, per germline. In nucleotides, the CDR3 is TGTGCCAGCAGTTCAGGTGGCTTCTACGAGCAGTACTTC. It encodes CASSSGGFYEQYF.

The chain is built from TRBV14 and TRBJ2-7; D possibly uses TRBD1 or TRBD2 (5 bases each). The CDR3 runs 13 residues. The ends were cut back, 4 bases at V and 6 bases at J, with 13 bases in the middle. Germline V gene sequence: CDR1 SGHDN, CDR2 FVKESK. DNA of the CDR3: TGTGCCAGCAGCCGGCCGGGACCATCCGAGCAGTACTTC. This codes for CASSRPGPSEQYF.

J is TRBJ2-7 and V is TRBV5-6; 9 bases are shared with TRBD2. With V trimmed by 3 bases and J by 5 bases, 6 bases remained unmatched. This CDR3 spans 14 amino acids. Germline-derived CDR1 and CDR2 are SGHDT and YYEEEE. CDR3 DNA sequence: TGTGCCAGCAGCTCTCCGGGACTAGCCCACGAGCAGTACTTC. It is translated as CASSSPGLAHEQYF.

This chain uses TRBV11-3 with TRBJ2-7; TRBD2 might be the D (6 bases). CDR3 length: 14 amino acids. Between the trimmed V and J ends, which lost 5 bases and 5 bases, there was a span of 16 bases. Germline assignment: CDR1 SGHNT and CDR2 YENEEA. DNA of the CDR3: TGTGCCAGCAGCCTGCGGGGCCCTCGGGACGAGCAGTACTTC. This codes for CASSLRGPRDEQYF.

As DNA, the CDR3 is TGTGCCAGCAGCCTAGTGGGCGCCAGGTACGAGCAGTACTTC. This sequence encodes CASSLVGARYEQYF. The V gene is TRBV7-2, the J gene TRBJ2-7; D gene uncertain. The V end was cut by 5 bases, the J end by 4 bases, with 15 bases between. The CDR3 has 14 residues. Per the germline V gene, CDR1 is SGHTA and CDR2 is FQGNSA. Combining the CDR3 with reference TRBV7-2 and TRBJ2-7 gives the whole variable domain GAGVSQSPSNKVTEKGKDVELRCDPISGHTALYWYRQSLGQGLEFLIYFQGNSAPDKSGLPSDRFSAERTGGSVSTLTIQRTQQEDSAVYLCASSLVGARYEQYFGPGTRLTVT.